The 18 T cell receptor beta chains presented below share a single source sample, sequenced in a study of early T cells in non-severe SARS-CoV-2 infection. TCRdb redid the calling of the 5' RACE reads with MiXCR, one entry per CDR3 protein. This table has about 66,000 distinct CDR3 sequences, roughly 21% appearing once. The sample consisted of whole blood, taken at baseline. The source of these receptors is an adult who was a healthcare worker with PCR-confirmed SARS-CoV-2 infection or an uninfected control (not recorded which).

This clonotype was seen a handful of times. One end of the junction is discordant with germline, which a read error may explain. This chain joins TRBV7-6 and TRBJ2-3, with unresolved D. The CDR3 sequence is 14 residues long. Germline CDR1 reads SGHVS; CDR2 reads FNYEAQ. DNA for the CDR3: TGTGTCAGCAGCTACACGCACCTGGGGGATACGCAGTATTTT. Protein sequence: CVSSYTHLGDTQYF. Filled out from reference TRBV7-6 and TRBJ2-3, the complete variable domain reads GAGVSQSPRYKVTKRGQDVALRCDPISGHVSLYWYRQALGQGPEFLTYFNYEAQQDKSGLPNDRFSAERPEGSISTLTIQRTEQRDSAMYRCVSSYTHLGDTQYFGPGTRLTVL.

This clonotype occurred a few times. V usage is TRBV9 and J usage is TRBJ2-3; the D is unclear. V dropped 4 bases and J dropped 3 bases, with 12 bases sitting between them. Germline V gene data show CDR1 as SGDLS and CDR2 as YYNGEE. The CDR3 loop spans 14 amino acids. DNA for the CDR3: TGTGCCAGCAGCCCATTCATTTCGACAGATACGCAGTATTTT. Encoded protein: CASSPFISTDTQYF.

The V gene is TRBV6-1, the J gene TRBJ2-7; D remains ambiguous. The CDR3 has 14 residues. Germline V gives CDR1 MNHNS, CDR2 SASEGT. Trimming left V 2 bases short and J 3 bases short, with 11 bases between. CDR3 sequence (DNA): TGTGCCAGCAGTGAACGAGAATTGGGCTACGAGCAGTACTTC. Its protein is CASSERELGYEQYF.

In this sample, this clonotype turned up many times. The chain recombines TRBV19 with TRBJ1-5; D gene uncertain. Trimming pared 3 bases from V and 5 bases from J, leaving 11 bases between. CDR3 length: 14 amino acids. Germline values: CDR1 LNHDA, CDR2 SQIVND (reference sequence). CDR3 sequence (DNA): TGTGCCAGTAGTATTTTGAAGGCGGATCAGCCCCAGCATTTT. Protein sequence: CASSILKADQPQHF.

This chain joins TRBV7-9 and TRBJ1-1, with a possible D match to TRBD1 (5 bases). The CDR3 consists of 16 residues. Trimming left V 2 bases short and J 0 bases short, with 13 bases between. Germline V gene lookup returns CDR1 SEHNR and CDR2 FQNEAQ (reference sequence). The CDR3, as DNA: TGTGCCAGCAGCTTAAGGGGAACAGATATGAACACTGAAGCTTTCTTT. Translated, it gives CASSLRGTDMNTEAFF.

The chain has TRBV20-1 and TRBJ2-7, with 11 bases that match TRBD2. This CDR3 region has 16 residues. Unmatched junction bases numbered 15, after V lost 6 bases and J lost 5 bases. The germline V gene has CDR1 DFQATT and CDR2 SNEGSKA (reference sequence). CDR3 nucleotides: TGCAGTGCCCCCAACACCCACTTAGCGGGGGGGAACGAGCAGTACTTC. It translates to CSAPNTHLAGGNEQYF.

The chain combines TRBV4-1 with TRBJ1-6; no reliable D call. V was trimmed by 0 bases and J by 7 bases, leaving 16 bases between them. The germline CDR1 and CDR2 sequences are MGHRA and YSYEKL. The CDR3 has 17 amino acids. The CDR3 sequence: CASSQDGIRYANSPLHF. CDR3 coding DNA: TGCGCCAGCAGCCAAGATGGAATCCGCTACGCGAATTCACCCCTCCACTTT.

The chain joins TRBV9 to TRBJ1-6; D might be TRBD1 (5 bases). The germline gives CDR1 SGDLS, CDR2 YYNGEE. Trimming removed 0 bases at V and 9 bases at J, with 13 bases between. The CDR3 contains 15 residues. This CDR3 reads CASSVGAGGTSPLHF. For the CDR3, the DNA is TGTGCCAGCAGCGTAGGAGCGGGGGGTACTTCACCCCTCCACTTT.

This chain uses TRBV12-3 or TRBV12-4 with TRBJ2-1; D remains unclear. The CDR3 is made up of 14 amino acids. V was cut by 6 bases and J by 5 bases, with 14 bases left in between. CDR3 DNA: TGTGCCAGCAGCCGCAAGGTAGGAGACAATGAGCAGTTCTTC. Translating it yields CASSRKVGDNEQFF.

The chain carries TRBV13 and TRBJ2-2; no clear D. The germline V and J ends were trimmed by 5 bases and 6 bases, with 19 bases remaining between them. Looked up from germline, CDR1 is PRHDT and CDR2 is FYEKMQ (reference sequence). The CDR3 covers 16 residues. The DNA for the CDR3 is TGTGCCAGCAGCGAGACTCCACGGTCGGTCGCCGGGGAGCTGTTTTTT. It yields the protein CASSETPRSVAGELFF.

The chain joins TRBV20-1 to TRBJ2-7; D is undetermined. The CDR3 contains 11 residues. The germline V and J ends were trimmed by 7 bases and 4 bases, with 11 bases remaining between them. Germline V gene data show CDR1 as DFQATT and CDR2 as SNEGSKA (reference sequence). CDR3 coding DNA: TGCAGTGGGGGTTTAGGGTACGAGCAGTACTTC. This gives the protein CSGGLGYEQYF.

The count of this clonotype is one. The V and J genes are TRBV30 and TRBJ1-5, with D possibly matching TRBD1 (6 bases). The CDR3 spans 15 residues. The germline CDR1 and CDR2 sequences are GTSNPN and SVGIG (reference sequence). With 0 bases removed from V and 6 bases from J, the gap between germline ends came to 15 bases. This CDR3 is CAWSVGQQSGQPQHF. The CDR3 nucleotides are TGTGCCTGGAGTGTTGGACAGCAGAGCGGTCAGCCCCAGCATTTT. Filled out from reference TRBV30 and TRBJ1-5, the complete variable domain reads SQTIHQWPATLVQPVGSPLSLECTVEGTSNPNLYWYRQAAGRGLQLLFYSVGIGQISSEVPQNLSASRPQDRQFILSSKKLLLSDSGFYLCAWSVGQQSGQPQHFGDGTRLSIL.

At least ten counts were recorded for this clonotype. The genes are TRBV5-1 and TRBJ2-5, with a weak D call TRBD1 (6 bases). V lost 4 bases, J lost 0 bases, and 10 bases lay in between. Germline V gives CDR1 SGHRS, CDR2 YFSETQ. CDR3 size: 14 residues. The CDR3 DNA reads as TGCGCCAGCAGCATGGGACAAAACCAAGAGACCCAGTACTTC. Protein product: CASSMGQNQETQYF.

The V and J genes are TRBV7-9 and TRBJ2-7; D remains ambiguous. CDR3 length equals 13 residues. Trimming stripped 5 bases from V and 2 bases from J, with 10 bases between. Germline V lookup: CDR1 SEHNR, CDR2 FQNEAQ (reference sequence). In DNA, the CDR3 is TGTGCCAGCAGCCACCAAAATCCCTACGAGCAGTACTTC. Its protein is CASSHQNPYEQYF.

The rearrangement uses TRBV20-1 and TRBJ2-3; 14 nucleotides match TRBD2. The ends lost 3 bases at V and 0 bases at J; junction bases unmatched: 14. Germline-derived CDR1 and CDR2 are DFQATT and SNEGSKA (reference sequence). CDR3 length: 20 amino acids. The CDR3 coding sequence is TGCAGTGCTAGCCGGCCTCCGGGACTAGCGGGGGACACTAGCACAGATACGCAGTATTTT. It is translated as CSASRPPGLAGDTSTDTQYF.

This clonotype turned up a few times. The gene calls are TRBV7-9 and TRBJ2-7; possible D gene TRBD2, 6 bases. Looked up from germline, CDR1 is SEHNR and CDR2 is FQNEAQ (reference sequence). This CDR3 region has 14 residues. Deletions cut 7 bases from V and 3 bases from J, with 16 bases between. In nucleotides, the CDR3 is TGTGCCAGCAAATCCGGGACGGGAGACTACGAGCAGTACTTC. This codes for CASKSGTGDYEQYF.

This clonotype was picked up many times. The V and J genes are TRBV5-1 and TRBJ1-1; 7 bases fit TRBD1. V lost 4 bases, J lost 7 bases, and 10 bases stayed unmatched. Germline V gives CDR1 SGHRS, CDR2 YFSETQ. This CDR3 has 14 amino acids. The CDR3 bases are TGCGCCAGCAGCGTTACAGGGGAACGTAATGAAGCTTTCTTT. Encoded protein: CASSVTGERNEAFF.

In this sample, this clonotype turned up many times. The chain employs TRBV7-2 and TRBJ1-1; TRBD1 aligns across 9 bases. CDR1 is SGHTA and CDR2 is FQGNSA in the germline V gene. The CDR3 is 13 amino acids. Unmatched junction bases numbered 8, after V lost 5 bases and J lost 10 bases. CDR3 loop: CASSGYRGPGAFF. CDR3 in DNA: TGTGCCAGCAGCGGGTACAGGGGGCCAGGAGCTTTCTTT.